The 13 T cell receptor beta chains listed next were all sequenced from one sample in a study of cytomegalovirus exposure and HLA in healthy donors. PCR was performed using 60 Vbeta and 13 Jbeta primers. Sequencing was performed with immunoSEQ multiplex PCR; in TCRdb, only in-frame clones are kept and a portion is missing. Of about 160,000 clones in the sample, roughly three quarters are singletons; the top ten hold approximately 7.1%. Sequences were obtained from PBMCs. All receptors come from a man in his forties or fifties in good health and CMV-seropositive.

The chain joins TRBV19 to TRBJ1-2, with D possibly TRBD1 on 5 matching bases. The CDR3 is 16 amino acids. From germline, CDR1 is LNHDA and CDR2 SQIVND (reference sequence). V gave up 1 base and J gave up 3 bases, with 15 bases separating them. The CDR3 sequence is CASSIGWRRGYYGYTF. The CDR3 region has the DNA TGTGCCAGTAGTATAGGTTGGCGGCGGGGGTACTATGGCTACACCTTC.

The chain combines TRBV5-1 with TRBJ1-3; D remains ambiguous. Looked up from germline, CDR1 is SGHRS and CDR2 is YFSETQ. Trimming took 0 bases from V and 2 from J, leaving 6 bases between them. The CDR3 runs to 14 residues. In DNA form, the CDR3 reads TGCGCCAGCAGCTTGGCCGGAGCTGGAAACACCATATATTTT. Residues: CASSLAGAGNTIYF.

The V gene is TRBV27, the J gene TRBJ1-1, with D possibly TRBD1 on 5 matching bases. There are 13 residues in the CDR3. The germline V gene encodes CDR1 MNHEY and CDR2 SMNVEV (reference sequence). V lost 4 bases and J lost 8, with 14 bases in between. The CDR3 sequence: CASSSTEYLEAFF. In nucleotides, the CDR3 is TGTGCCAGCAGTTCGACAGAGTACTTAGAAGCTTTCTTT.

The chain uses TRBV19 and TRBJ1-5; D is uncertain. Trimming took 6 bases from V and 2 from J, leaving 14 bases between them. The CDR3 length is 15 residues. Per the germline V gene, CDR1 is LNHDA and CDR2 is SQIVND (reference sequence). In nucleotides, the CDR3 is TGTGCCAGTAGCTTGTACGAGGGAGGCAATCAGCCCCAGCATTTT. It yields the protein CASSLYEGGNQPQHF.

This clone showed up just once. The CDR3 region is CASSLAWSSGNTIYF. Written as DNA, the CDR3 is TGTGCCAGCAGCTTAGCGTGGAGCTCTGGAAACACCATATATTTT. The chain has TRBV11-1 and TRBJ1-3, with unresolved D. Germline CDR1 is SGHAT and CDR2 is FQDESV (reference sequence). Trimming pared 0 bases from V and 0 bases from J, leaving 6 bases between. The CDR3 is 15 amino acids.

V gene TRBV18 combines with J gene TRBJ1-2; D call uncertain. The V and J ends lost 0 bases and 0 bases respectively, with 8 bases between them. This CDR3 is 15 amino acids long. Per germline, CDR1 KGHSH and CDR2 LQKENI. CDR3 loop: CASSPPGRPNYGYTF. The CDR3 DNA reads TGTGCCAGCTCACCACCTGGGCGACCTAACTATGGCTACACCTTC.

The V gene is TRBV6-1, the J gene TRBJ2-7; D may be TRBD1 (6 bases). This CDR3 has 14 residues. Germline V gene lookup returns CDR1 MNHNS and CDR2 SASEGT. The germline V and J ends were trimmed by 7 bases and 5 bases, with 18 bases remaining between them. The CDR3 loop is CASTLTGSKHEQYF. DNA of the CDR3: TGTGCCAGCACACTTACAGGGTCAAAACACGAGCAGTACTTC.

V usage is TRBV7-8 and J usage is TRBJ1-1; D might be TRBD1 (5 bases). Germline V gene sequence: CDR1 SGHVS, CDR2 FQNEAQ. This CDR3 has 17 residues. The V and J ends lost 1 base and 0 bases respectively, with 15 bases between them. CDR3 bases: TGTGCCAGCAGCTTAGTAGGGGAAGATTACATGAACACTGAAGCTTTCTTT. It is translated as CASSLVGEDYMNTEAFF.

The rearrangement uses TRBV6-1 and TRBJ2-5; D may be TRBD2 (6 bases). Germline V CDR1 and CDR2: MNHNS, SASEGT. The CDR3 consists of 16 residues. V was cut by 0 bases and J by 4 bases, with 15 bases left in between. The CDR3 region has the DNA TGTGCCAGCAGTGAAGCAGGCCGGCGGGACTTAGAGACCCAGTACTTC. Translation: CASSEAGRRDLETQYF.

V gene TRBV4-1 combines with J gene TRBJ2-2, with 9 bases identical to TRBD2. The CDR3 loop spans 16 amino acids. J lost 6 bases, V lost 4 bases, and 9 bases had no gene match. In germline, CDR1 is MGHRA, CDR2 YSYEKL. In DNA form, the CDR3 reads TGCGCCAGCAGCCGCCTTGGCGGGGGGGCCCCCGGGGAGCTGTTTTTT. Its protein product is CASSRLGGGAPGELFF.

This chain links TRBV7-9 with TRBJ2-2, with 9 bases matching TRBD1. J was trimmed by 7 bases and V by 1 base; bases with no gene match: 10. The CDR3 has 17 amino acids. Per the germline V gene, CDR1 is SEHNR and CDR2 is FQNEAQ (reference sequence). Here the CDR3 reads CASSLDGQGWSIGELFF. CDR3 DNA: TGTGCCAGCAGCTTAGACGGACAGGGGTGGAGCATCGGGGAGCTGTTTTTT.

V is TRBV7-8 and J is TRBJ2-1; 9 nucleotides line up with TRBD2. Germline trimming cut 3 bases from V and 3 bases from J; bases unmatched to any gene: 6. CDR3 length equals 16 residues. Germline CDR1 reads SGHVS; CDR2 reads FQNEAQ. The CDR3 reads CASSFSGGLYYNEQFF. CDR3 DNA: TGTGCCAGCAGCTTCAGCGGGGGGCTTTACTACAATGAGCAGTTCTTC.

V usage is TRBV27 and J usage is TRBJ1-6, with 7 bases that match TRBD1. Germline-derived CDR1 and CDR2 are MNHEY and SMNVEV (reference sequence). The V gene end was trimmed by 7 bases and the J gene end by 3 bases; junction bases not matched to a gene: 12. There are 17 residues in the CDR3. CDR3 in amino acids: CASTPGQRGGYNSPLHF. In nucleotides, the CDR3 is TGTGCCAGCACCCCGGGACAGAGAGGCGGCTATAATTCACCCCTCCACTTT.